This entry is about one T cell receptor (beta chain). Profiling relied on immunoSEQ multiplex PCR, and the TCRdb table lists in-frame clones only, not all of them. This repertoire shows around 340,000 clones, more than 70% found once; its top ten account for around 4%. This entry comes from a study of blood T cell repertoires in COVID-19. Study information: Samples of COVID-19 (acute and convalescent) were obtained from the United States, Italy and Spain. PBMCs, B-cell-depleted T cells, or T cells provided the cDNA or gDNA that made up the material.

Germline values: CDR1 SGHTA, CDR2 FQGTGA. This CDR3 is 14 amino acids long. The V gene end was trimmed by 5 bases and the J gene end by 1 base; junction bases not matched to a gene: 4. The chain carries TRBV7-3 and TRBJ2-5; 7 nucleotides align to TRBD1. This TCR came from a woman in her sixties or seventies with COVID-19, enrolled during active disease. The sample taken for sequencing was peripheral blood. DNA of the CDR3: TGTGCCAGCAGCCCCGGGACAGTCCAAGAGACCCAGTACTTC. Translation: CASSPGTVQETQYF. Combining the CDR3 with reference TRBV7-3 and TRBJ2-5 gives the whole variable domain GAGVSQTPSNKVTEKGKYVELRCDPISGHTALYWYRQSLGQGPEFLIYFQGTGAADDSGLPNDRFFAVRPEGSVSTLKIQRTERGDSAVYLCASSPGTVQETQYFGPGTRLLVL.